One TCR beta chain is described in this entry. Here immunoSEQ multiplex PCR was the method, and the copy in TCRdb shows in-frame clones only, minus some. The sample carries some 21,000 clones, approximately 93% recorded once. The data are from a study of blood T cell repertoires in COVID-19. At the level of the study: The study drew acute and convalescent COVID-19 samples from the United States, Italy and Spain. The cDNA or gDNA used as material had been derived from T cells, B-cell-depleted T cells, or PBMCs.

V lost 4 bases, J lost 2 bases, and 11 bases lay in between. Germline CDR1 and CDR2: SNHLY and FYNNEI. This CDR3 is 14 amino acids long. V is TRBV2 and J is TRBJ1-1, with D possibly matching TRBD1 (6 bases). The TCR originated in a woman aged 45 to 65 with active COVID-19. The sequenced sample was peripheral blood. The CDR3 loop is CASSGQGSNTEAFF. CDR3 DNA sequence: TGTGCCAGCAGTGGTCAGGGGAGTAACACTGAAGCTTTCTTT.